This passage covers 25 T cell receptor beta chains from one sample sequenced in a study of blood T cell repertoires in COVID-19. Clones were read by immunoSEQ multiplex PCR, and TCRdb kept only the in-frame ones, dropping some. Of around 110,000 clones listed, about 79% are singletons. The sample taken for sequencing was peripheral blood. All receptors derive from a woman between 70 and 85 years old with acute or convalescent COVID-19.

The genes are TRBV14 and TRBJ2-7; D remains ambiguous. Germline V CDR1 and CDR2: SGHDN, FVKESK. This CDR3 region has 12 residues. Trimming pared 4 bases from V and 7 bases from J, leaving 11 bases between. The CDR3 region is CASSRPYLEQYF. For the CDR3, the DNA is TGTGCCAGCAGCCGGCCTTATTTAGAGCAGTACTTC.

The chain uses TRBV6-5 and TRBJ2-3; D remains unclear. The ends were cut back, 5 bases at V and 2 bases at J, with 8 bases in the middle. This CDR3 has 13 residues. CDR1 is MNHEY, CDR2 SVGAGI, per germline. The CDR3, as DNA: TGTGCCAGCAGTAGACTTAACACAGATACGCAGTATTTT. Encoded protein: CASSRLNTDTQYF.

Notes on this clone: One end of the junction fails to match germline, which may point to a read error. This chain connects TRBV12-3 or TRBV12-4 to TRBJ1-5; maybe TRBD1 (5 bases). CDR3 length equals 13 residues. CDR3 loop: CVSSFRAGQPQHF. CDR3 sequence (DNA): TGTGTCAGCAGTTTCAGGGCAGGACAGCCCCAGCATTTT.

This sequence joins TRBV29-1 and TRBJ2-5, with 7 bases fitting TRBD1. CDR3 length: 12 amino acids. V lost 4 bases to trimming and J lost 2 bases; unmatched junction nucleotides: 1. The germline V gene has CDR1 SQVTM and CDR2 ANQGSEA. The CDR3 sequence is CSVGDSQETQYF. The DNA of the CDR3 is TGCAGCGTTGGGGACAGTCAAGAGACCCAGTACTTC.

This chain links TRBV7-6 with TRBJ2-3, with 8 bases matching TRBD2. Germline V lookup: CDR1 SGHVS, CDR2 FNYEAQ. The CDR3 covers 15 residues. V was clipped by 5 bases and J by 2 bases; unmatched bases: 6. The DNA of the CDR3 is TGTGCCAGCAGCCTGGCACTAGCGGACACAGATACGCAGTATTTT. This gives the protein CASSLALADTDTQYF.

The chain is built from TRBV7-9 and TRBJ2-2; the match to TRBD2 covers 11 bases. The CDR3 length is 16 residues. J lost 6 bases, V lost 2 bases, and 5 bases had no gene match. Germline values: CDR1 SEHNR, CDR2 FQNEAQ (reference sequence). The CDR3 sequence: CASSLPSGGSAGELFF. DNA for the CDR3: TGTGCCAGCAGCTTACCTAGCGGGGGGTCGGCCGGGGAGCTGTTTTTT.

The genes are TRBV7-2 and TRBJ2-2; TRBD1 aligns across 8 bases. The CDR3 is made up of 15 amino acids. The trim removed 5 bases at V and 6 bases at J, leaving 8 bases unmatched. Per germline, CDR1 SGHTA and CDR2 FQGNSA. In DNA form, the CDR3 reads TGTGCCAGCAGCCCATTGACAGGGGCGGCCGGGGAGCTGTTTTTT. Amino acid sequence: CASSPLTGAAGELFF.

This chain joins TRBV27 and TRBJ2-6, with unresolved D. Germline lookup yields CDR1 MNHEY and CDR2 SMNVEV (reference sequence). V dropped 6 bases and J dropped 0 bases, with 15 bases sitting between them. This CDR3 spans 17 amino acids. The CDR3 protein is CASRPNLGRSGANVLTF. CDR3 in DNA: TGTGCCAGCAGACCAAACCTTGGCCGCTCTGGGGCCAACGTCCTGACTTTC.

This chain connects TRBV9 to TRBJ1-5; 7 nucleotides agree with TRBD1. The trim removed 4 bases at V and 6 bases at J, leaving 7 bases unmatched. Germline V gene lookup returns CDR1 SGDLS and CDR2 YYNGEE. There are 14 residues in the CDR3. The CDR3 reads CASSWDSGSQPQHF. CDR3 DNA sequence: TGTGCCAGCAGCTGGGACAGTGGGAGTCAGCCCCAGCATTTT. Using reference TRBV9 and TRBJ1-5 for the parts outside the CDR3, the full variable domain is DSGVTQTPKHLITATGQRVTLRCSPRSGDLSVYWYQQSLDQGLQFLIQYYNGEERAKGNILERFSAQQFPDLHSELNLSSLELGDSALYFCASSWDSGSQPQHFGDGTRLSIL.

The chain carries TRBV6-4 and TRBJ1-4; a weak D match, TRBD1 (5 bases). Germline loops: CDR1 MRHNA, CDR2 SNTAGT. V was cut by 2 bases and J by 3 bases, with 7 bases left in between. This CDR3 is 14 amino acids long. Here the CDR3 reads CASSDIGANEKLFF. DNA of the CDR3: TGTGCCAGCAGTGACATAGGGGCTAATGAAAAACTGTTTTTT.

The chain uses TRBV2 and TRBJ2-7; 9 nucleotides match TRBD1. The junction had 5 bases not matched to a gene; V was cut back by 4 bases and J by 4 bases. CDR1 and CDR2 (germline): SNHLY, FYNNEI. This CDR3 is 14 amino acids long. CDR3 DNA: TGTGCCAGCAGTGCCACAGGGGGCTTTTACGAGCAGTACGTC. Protein sequence: CASSATGGFYEQYV.

The genes are TRBV11-3 and TRBJ2-2; 7 bases line up with TRBD1. The germline gives CDR1 SGHNT, CDR2 YENEEA. The junction had 9 bases not matched to a gene; V was cut back by 5 bases and J by 6 bases. This CDR3 spans 15 amino acids. CDR3 sequence reads: CASSPSGQSPGELFF. The CDR3 DNA reads TGTGCCAGCAGCCCATCGGGACAGTCCCCCGGGGAGCTGTTTTTT.

The chain uses TRBV11-2 and TRBJ1-2; TRBD1 matches 7 bases. CDR1 is SGHAT, CDR2 FQNNGV, per germline. The CDR3 is 16 amino acids. The V gene end was trimmed by 5 bases and the J gene end by 4 bases; junction bases not matched to a gene: 13. The CDR3 bases are TGTGCCAGCAGCCCAACGGACAGGCCGGACCTCTATGGCTACACCTTC. Protein product: CASSPTDRPDLYGYTF. The variable domain in full, completed from reference TRBV11-2 and TRBJ1-2, reads EAGVAQSPRYKIIEKRQSVAFWCNPISGHATLYWYQQILGQGPKLLIQFQNNGVVDDSQLPKDRFSAERLKGVDSTLKIQPAKLEDSAVYLCASSPTDRPDLYGYTFGSGTRLTVV.

The V gene is TRBV7-2, the J gene TRBJ1-1, with 7 bases that match TRBD1. The germline V gene has CDR1 SGHTA and CDR2 FQGNSA. With 0 bases clipped from V and 1 base from J, the junction kept 8 bases outside the gene matches. CDR3 length: 17 amino acids. The CDR3 here is CASSLALGTVGNTEAFF. The CDR3 bases are TGTGCCAGCAGCTTAGCGCTTGGGACAGTAGGGAACACTGAAGCTTTCTTT.

The gene calls are TRBV2 and TRBJ1-1; no reliable D call. The CDR3 length is 12 residues. The ends were cut back, 6 bases at V and 6 bases at J, with 11 bases in the middle. CDR1 and CDR2 (germline): SNHLY, FYNNEI. DNA of the CDR3: TGTGCCAGCAGGAAGGACTCGTCTGAAGCTTTCTTT. Translation: CASRKDSSEAFF.

The rearrangement links TRBV5-1 to TRBJ2-1; 13 nucleotides match TRBD2. V lost 0 bases to trimming and J lost 4 bases; unmatched junction nucleotides: 1. Per germline, CDR1 SGHRS and CDR2 YFSETQ. The CDR3 sequence is 16 residues long. The CDR3 loop reads CASSLVTSGGYNEQFF. DNA for the CDR3: TGCGCCAGCAGCTTGGTGACTAGCGGGGGGTACAATGAGCAGTTCTTC.

This chain connects TRBV3-1 (or the pseudogene TRBV3-2) to TRBJ2-7; no clear D. Per the germline V gene, CDR1 is LGHDT and CDR2 is YNNKEL (reference sequence). The V and J ends lost 1 base and 5 bases respectively, with 9 bases between them. The CDR3 runs to 13 residues. CDR3 bases: TGTGCCAGCAGCCAAGGACACGGCGACGAGCAGTACGTC. The encoded protein is CASSQGHGDEQYV.

This clone was recorded only once. The rearrangement links TRBV5-1 to TRBJ1-4, with a possible D match to TRBD1 (6 bases). V was clipped by 4 bases and J by 6 bases, with 13 bases between them. The CDR3 totals 14 residues. Germline V gives CDR1 SGHRS, CDR2 YFSETQ. This chain's CDR3 is CASSPDSPYEKLFF. The CDR3 DNA is TGCGCCAGCAGCCCGGACAGCCCCTATGAAAAACTGTTTTTT.

The CDR3 nucleotides are TGTGCCAGCAGCGCCCAGGGGAGTGGCACCGGGGAGCTGTTTTTT. Its protein product is CASSAQGSGTGELFF. This sequence joins TRBV7-8 and TRBJ2-2, with a possible D match to TRBD1 (6 bases). V lost 5 bases and J lost 4, with 14 bases in between. The CDR3 spans 15 residues. Germline V gene lookup returns CDR1 SGHVS and CDR2 FQNEAQ.

This chain links TRBV4-1 with TRBJ1-1; D ambiguous. The CDR3 extends over 15 amino acids. Trimming took 3 bases from V and 0 from J, leaving 11 bases between them. CDR1 MGHRA and CDR2 YSYEKL come from the germline V gene. CDR3 coding DNA: TGCGCCAGCAGCCAGATTTGGGGAGTGAACACTGAAGCTTTCTTT. Protein product: CASSQIWGVNTEAFF.

This chain connects TRBV6-1 to TRBJ1-1; 11 nucleotides line up with TRBD1. Trimming cost V 4 bases and J 3 bases; bases outside gene matches: 10. The CDR3 contains 17 residues. Germline loops: CDR1 MNHNS, CDR2 SASEGT. The CDR3 loop is CASSGRDRGYPDTEAFF. Written as DNA, the CDR3 is TGTGCCAGCAGTGGCCGGGACAGGGGGTATCCGGACACTGAAGCTTTCTTT.

The rearrangement joins TRBV7-6 to TRBJ1-1, with 8 bases matching TRBD1. Germline CDR1 reads SGHVS; CDR2 reads FNYEAQ. The V and J ends lost 4 bases and 13 bases, in that order; junction bases with no gene match: 8. The CDR3 runs to 12 residues. CDR3 loop: CASSSPGQEIFF. The DNA of the CDR3 is TGTGCCAGCAGCTCTCCGGGACAGGAAATTTTCTTT.

V gene TRBV9 combines with J gene TRBJ2-2; no clear D. Germline CDR1 is SGDLS and CDR2 is YYNGEE. V lost 1 base and J 0 bases, leaving 10 bases between the germline ends. CDR3 size: 16 residues. CDR3 residues: CASSVTRQANTGELFF. The CDR3 DNA follows: TGTGCCAGCAGCGTAACGAGGCAAGCGAACACCGGGGAGCTGTTTTTT.

The chain combines TRBV10-2 with TRBJ1-1; possibly TRBD1 for D (5 bases). Germline-derived CDR1 and CDR2 are WSHSY and SAAADI. Trimming cost V 6 bases and J 2 bases, with 13 bases left between them. This CDR3 has 14 amino acids. CDR3 DNA: TGCGCCAGCAGGGGTACAGGAATCAACACTGAAGCTTTCTTT. It translates to CASRGTGINTEAFF.

This clone was detected only once. The chain combines TRBV2 with TRBJ2-3; D may be TRBD1 (6 bases). The CDR3 is 15 amino acids. Trimming stripped 1 base from V and 6 bases from J, with 14 bases between. The germline CDR1 and CDR2 sequences are SNHLY and FYNNEI. CDR3 nucleotide sequence: TGTGCCAGCAGTGAAGAGGGGGTCTCCGTGGATACGCAGTATTTT. It is translated as CASSEEGVSVDTQYF.